The next 18 T cell receptor beta chains were all read from a single sample in a study of siplizumab effects on memory and regulatory T cells. Sequenced by immunoSEQ multiplex PCR; TCRdb stores in-frame clones only, minus some. There are approximately 97,000 clones in the sample; around 90% occur only once, and roughly 1% lies in the top ten. The sequencing sample was made of CD4+ T cells sorted from blood. These receptor sequences come from a human donor in good health.

This chain connects TRBV7-2 to TRBJ1-2, with D perhaps matching TRBD1 (5 bases). The CDR3 is 13 amino acids. The V and J ends lost 2 bases and 3 bases respectively, with 7 bases between them. From germline, CDR1 is SGHTA and CDR2 FQGNSA. The CDR3, as DNA: TGTGCCAGCAGCTTAACAGGATACTATGGCTACACCTTC. Protein: CASSLTGYYGYTF.

The chain couples TRBV7-2 to TRBJ2-3, with TRBD2 as a possible D gene (5 bases). Germline values: CDR1 SGHTA, CDR2 FQGNSA. Trimming took off 5 bases at V and 0 bases at J, with 12 bases between the two ends. This CDR3 has 15 residues. The CDR3 sequence: CASSRGPGSTDTQYF. In nucleotides, the CDR3 is TGTGCCAGCAGCCGAGGGCCGGGAAGCACAGATACGCAGTATTTT.

V gene TRBV19 combines with J gene TRBJ2-7; 8 nucleotides agree with TRBD1. The trim removed 4 bases at V and 3 bases at J, leaving 8 bases unmatched. The V gene's germline CDR1 is LNHDA and CDR2 SQIVND (reference sequence). The CDR3 has 15 residues. The CDR3 nucleotides read TGTGCCAGTAGTACAGCAGGACAGGGCCGCTACGAGCAGTACTTC. Encoded protein: CASSTAGQGRYEQYF.

The chain combines TRBV5-1 with TRBJ1-2; 8 nucleotides line up with TRBD1. V was clipped by 3 bases and J by 8 bases; unmatched bases: 12. In germline, CDR1 is SGHRS, CDR2 YFSETQ. CDR3 length: 15 amino acids. The CDR3 reads CASSSRGDRIGGYTF. The CDR3 DNA reads TGCGCCAGCAGCTCCCGCGGGGACAGGATTGGGGGCTACACCTTC.

The CDR3 spells CASSERIVTGELFF. Written as DNA, the CDR3 is TGTGCCAGCAGTGAAAGGATAGTTACCGGGGAGCTGTTTTTT. V is TRBV2 and J is TRBJ2-2; D gene ambiguous. Between the trimmed V and J ends, which lost 2 bases and 5 bases, there was a span of 9 bases. CDR1 is SNHLY, CDR2 FYNNEI, per germline. CDR3 length equals 14 residues.

The CDR3 here is CASSLVAGTSGIYEQYF. CDR3 in DNA: TGTGCCAGCAGTTTGGTTGCCGGGACTAGCGGGATTTACGAGCAGTACTTC. This sequence joins TRBV27 and TRBJ2-7; TRBD2 matches at 13 bases. The CDR3 consists of 17 residues. J lost 4 bases, V lost 3 bases, and 9 bases had no gene match. CDR1 is MNHEY, CDR2 SMNVEV, per germline (reference sequence).

The V gene is TRBV15, the J gene TRBJ2-1; 11 bases align to TRBD2. This CDR3 comprises 20 residues. Germline V lookup: CDR1 LNHNV, CDR2 YYDKDF (reference sequence). V lost 1 base and J lost 0; bases outside the gene matches: 11. CDR3 protein: CATSRASGTSGQSSYNEQFF. In nucleotides, the CDR3 is TGTGCCACCAGCAGAGCCTCCGGGACTAGCGGACAGAGCTCCTACAATGAGCAGTTCTTC. Using reference TRBV15 and TRBJ2-1 for the parts outside the CDR3, the full variable domain is DAMVIQNPRYQVTQFGKPVTLSCSQTLNHNVMYWYQQKSSQAPKLLFHYYDKDFNNEADTPDNFQSRRPNTSFCFLDIRSPGLGDTAMYLCATSRASGTSGQSSYNEQFFGPGTRLTVL.

This chain uses TRBV5-4 with TRBJ2-1; the match to TRBD2 covers 10 bases. The J segment lost 2 bases and the V segment lost 0 bases, leaving 11 bases of the junction unmatched. The germline gives CDR1 SGHNT, CDR2 YYREEE (reference sequence). This CDR3 has 19 residues. In DNA form, the CDR3 reads TGTGCCAGCAGCTTGGGGTTCGGTAGCGGGAGGTCGACCTACAATGAGCAGTTCTTC. Encoded protein: CASSLGFGSGRSTYNEQFF.

The chain carries TRBV19 and TRBJ1-5; no reliable D call. The CDR3 runs to 15 residues. Trimming removed 5 bases from V and 3 bases from J, with 14 bases in between. Germline assignment: CDR1 LNHDA and CDR2 SQIVND (reference sequence). CDR3 DNA sequence: TGTGCCAGTAGTTCTAATCGAGGGAACAATCAGCCCCAGCATTTT. This sequence encodes CASSSNRGNNQPQHF.

The chain recombines TRBV6-1 with TRBJ2-7; 8 bases are shared with TRBD2. This CDR3 has 17 amino acids. Unmatched junction bases numbered 9, after V lost 2 bases and J lost 0 bases. The V gene's germline CDR1 is MNHNS and CDR2 SASEGT. The CDR3 loop reads CASSEFWVSGASYEQYF. CDR3 DNA sequence: TGTGCCAGCAGTGAATTTTGGGTTAGCGGGGCCTCCTACGAGCAGTACTTC.

The chain recombines TRBV25-1 with TRBJ1-2; 7 nucleotides align to TRBD1. The ends lost 6 bases at V and 5 bases at J; junction bases unmatched: 9. Germline loops: CDR1 MGHDK, CDR2 SYGVNS. The CDR3 sequence is 14 residues long. The CDR3 region is CASRRQGSRYGYTF. The DNA for the CDR3 is TGTGCCAGCAGAAGACAGGGCAGTCGGTATGGCTACACCTTC.

This chain links TRBV11-2 with TRBJ2-1; the match to TRBD2 covers 10 bases. Germline V lookup: CDR1 SGHAT, CDR2 FQNNGV. After removal of 4 bases from V and 4 bases from J, the junction contained 16 bases not matched to a gene. The CDR3 length is 19 residues. The CDR3 is CASSSHRLAGFQLYNEQFF. The CDR3 DNA reads TGTGCCAGCAGCTCTCATCGACTAGCGGGCTTTCAATTGTACAATGAGCAGTTCTTC.

This chain uses TRBV11-2 with TRBJ1-5, with 7 bases fitting TRBD1. Trimming removed 10 bases from V and 3 bases from J; junction bases left unmatched: 12. The germline CDR1 and CDR2 sequences are SGHAT and FQNNGV. The CDR3 consists of 15 residues. CDR3 region: CAKTPDRMDNQPQHF. DNA of the CDR3: TGTGCCAAGACCCCGGACAGGATGGACAATCAGCCCCAGCATTTT.

The CDR3 loop reads CASSYGAGAAQETQYF. For the CDR3, the DNA is TGTGCCAGCAGTTACGGCGCGGGAGCGGCACAAGAGACCCAGTACTTC. The chain joins TRBV6-6 to TRBJ2-5; 7 nucleotides align to TRBD2. Trimming cost V 2 bases and J 2 bases; bases outside gene matches: 8. The CDR3 loop spans 16 amino acids. Germline V gene sequence: CDR1 MNHNY, CDR2 SVGAGI (reference sequence).

The J gene is TRBJ2-5, the V gene TRBV5-4, with D tentatively TRBD2 (5 bases). Trimming cost V 3 bases and J 2 bases, with 14 bases left between them. The germline gives CDR1 SGHNT, CDR2 YYREEE (reference sequence). This CDR3 comprises 15 residues. The CDR3 DNA is TGTGCCAGCAGCTCCCTACGAGCGGATCAAGAGACCCAGTACTTC. This sequence encodes CASSSLRADQETQYF.

This sequence joins TRBV28 and TRBJ2-7; the match to TRBD1 covers 7 bases. From germline, CDR1 is MDHEN and CDR2 SYDVKM. The CDR3 covers 14 residues. V shed 8 bases, J shed 2 bases, and the junction held 9 bases outside the gene matches. The CDR3 sequence is CASLPTGNPYEQYF. CDR3 DNA: TGTGCCAGCTTGCCGACAGGGAATCCCTACGAGCAGTACTTC.

This chain connects TRBV28 to TRBJ2-7, with TRBD1 matching 7 bases. The CDR3 consists of 13 residues. V trimming: 8 bases; J trimming: 4 bases; junction bases outside the gene matches: 8. Per the germline V gene, CDR1 is MDHEN and CDR2 is SYDVKM. CDR3 in DNA: TGTGCCAGCGAGACAGGGCATTCATACGAGCAGTACTTC. Protein sequence: CASETGHSYEQYF. Based on the CDR3 plus reference TRBV28 and TRBJ2-7, the full variable domain is DVKVTQSSRYLVKRTGEKVFLECVQDMDHENMFWYRQDPGLGLRLIYFSYDVKMKEKGDIPEGYSVSREKKERFSLILESASTNQTSMYLCASETGHSYEQYFGPGTRLTVT.

The chain combines TRBV30 with TRBJ1-6; 8 bases line up with TRBD1. The CDR3 runs 13 residues. CDR1 is GTSNPN and CDR2 is SVGIG in the germline V gene (reference sequence). Losses at the gene ends were 7 bases for V and 7 bases for J; bases not matched to a gene: 6. The CDR3 sequence is CASDRGLNSPLHF. CDR3 sequence (DNA): TGTGCCTCTGACAGGGGACTAAATTCACCCCTCCACTTT.